One and the same sample provided the 7 T cell receptor beta chains below, sequenced in a study of T cells after yellow fever vaccination. In TCRdb, the 5' RACE reads were re-called with MiXCR into one record per CDR3 protein. The top ten hold 20% to 25% of the sample, which has some 80,000 distinct CDR3 sequences, roughly 15% seen once. This sample comprised CD8+ T cells not binding an NS4B(214-222) dextramer, sorted from PBMCs, obtained more than 20 days after the first yellow fever vaccination. The receptors were gathered from a man aged 18-30 years who received the YFV17D yellow fever vaccine.

This chain joins TRBV11-3 and TRBJ2-1, with 7 bases fitting TRBD2. With V trimmed by 6 bases and J by 0 bases, 5 bases remained unmatched. In germline, CDR1 is SGHNT, CDR2 YENEEA. The CDR3 consists of 15 residues. The CDR3 reads CASRAGTSSYNEQFF. The CDR3 DNA reads TGTGCCAGCAGAGCGGGGACGAGCTCCTACAATGAGCAGTTCTTC.

This clonotype appeared a single time. CDR3 bases: TGTGCCAGCAGCCTAACGGCAGGGGAGGAAAAACTGTTTTTT. Amino acids: CASSLTAGEEKLFF. This chain links TRBV6-2 or TRBV6-3 with TRBJ1-4, with D possibly being TRBD1 (6 bases). V was cut by 6 bases and J by 8 bases, with 16 bases left in between. Germline CDR1 is MNHEY and CDR2 is SVGEGT. The CDR3 has 14 residues.

Comments on this clonotype: One end of the junction does not line up with germline, which may come from a read error. The V gene is TRBV7-6, the J gene TRBJ2-3; 9 nucleotides line up with TRBD2. Germline V gives CDR1 SGHVS, CDR2 FNYEAQ. This CDR3 comprises 16 residues. The CDR3 region is CGSEPGLALGTDTQYF. The CDR3 DNA reads as TGTGGCAGCGAACCGGGACTAGCCCTTGGGACAGATACGCAGTATTTT.

This chain links TRBV6-1 with TRBJ2-1, with 9 bases lining up with TRBD2. This CDR3 has 14 residues. Germline-derived CDR1 and CDR2 are MNHNS and SASEGT. V dropped 5 bases and J dropped 3; count of bases not matched to a gene: 2. The CDR3 DNA reads as TGTGCCAGCAGTAGCGGGGGGAACTACAATGAGCAGTTCTTC. Protein: CASSSGGNYNEQFF.

There are a few counts of this clonotype. The J gene is TRBJ2-1, the V gene TRBV10-3; D unresolved. V lost 0 bases and J lost 0, with 9 bases in between. Germline V gene data show CDR1 as ENHRY and CDR2 as SYGVKD. The CDR3 consists of 16 residues. CDR3 sequence: CAISESDGRSYNEQFF. CDR3 in DNA: TGTGCCATCAGTGAGTCGGACGGGCGCTCCTACAATGAGCAGTTCTTC.

This clonotype has only a few counts. The V gene is TRBV6-6, the J gene TRBJ2-7; D is uncertain. Trimming removed 0 bases from V and 7 bases from J, with 7 bases in between. There are 12 residues in the CDR3. Per the germline V gene, CDR1 is MNHNY and CDR2 is SVGAGI (reference sequence). In DNA form, the CDR3 reads TGTGCCAGCAGTTACTCAGTCCAGGAGCAGTACTTC. Translated, it gives CASSYSVQEQYF.

The V gene is TRBV6-1, the J gene TRBJ2-5; 8 positions agree with TRBD2. V shed 6 bases, J shed 5 bases, and the junction held 8 bases outside the gene matches. This CDR3 is 14 amino acids long. From germline, CDR1 is MNHNS and CDR2 SASEGT. The CDR3 DNA sequence: TGTGCCAGCAGGCCAGCGGGGGCCGGGGAGACCCAGTACTTC. Its translation is CASRPAGAGETQYF.